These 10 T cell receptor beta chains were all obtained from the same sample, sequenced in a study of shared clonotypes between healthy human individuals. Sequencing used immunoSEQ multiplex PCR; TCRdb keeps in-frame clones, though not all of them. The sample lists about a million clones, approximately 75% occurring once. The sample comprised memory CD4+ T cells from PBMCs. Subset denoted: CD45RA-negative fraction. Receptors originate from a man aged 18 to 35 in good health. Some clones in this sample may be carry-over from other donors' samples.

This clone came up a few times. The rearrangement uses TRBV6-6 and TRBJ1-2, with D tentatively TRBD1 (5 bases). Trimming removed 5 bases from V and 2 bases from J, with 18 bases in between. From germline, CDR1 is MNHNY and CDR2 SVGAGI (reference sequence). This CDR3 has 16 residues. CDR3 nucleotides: TGTGCCAGCAGTCCAACCGGGACCCTAGGGAACTATGGCTACACCTTC. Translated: CASSPTGTLGNYGYTF.

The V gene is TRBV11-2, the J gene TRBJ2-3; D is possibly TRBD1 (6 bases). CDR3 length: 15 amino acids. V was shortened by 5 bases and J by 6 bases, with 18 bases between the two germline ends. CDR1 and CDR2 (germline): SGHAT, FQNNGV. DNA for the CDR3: TGTGCCAGCAGCCTGAGCGGAACCACAGGGGATACGCAGTATTTT. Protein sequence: CASSLSGTTGDTQYF.

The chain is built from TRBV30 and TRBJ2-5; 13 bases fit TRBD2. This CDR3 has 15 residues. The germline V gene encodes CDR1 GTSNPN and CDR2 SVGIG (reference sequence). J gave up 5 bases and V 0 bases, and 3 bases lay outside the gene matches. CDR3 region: CAWSVGLAGSETQYF. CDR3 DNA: TGTGCCTGGAGTGTGGGACTAGCGGGATCGGAGACCCAGTACTTC.

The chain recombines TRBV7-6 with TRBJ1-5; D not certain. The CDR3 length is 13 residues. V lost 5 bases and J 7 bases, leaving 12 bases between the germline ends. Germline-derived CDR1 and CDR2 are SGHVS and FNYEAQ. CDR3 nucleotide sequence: TGTGCCAGCAGCGGCGACATTACCCAGCCCCAGCATTTT. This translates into CASSGDITQPQHF.

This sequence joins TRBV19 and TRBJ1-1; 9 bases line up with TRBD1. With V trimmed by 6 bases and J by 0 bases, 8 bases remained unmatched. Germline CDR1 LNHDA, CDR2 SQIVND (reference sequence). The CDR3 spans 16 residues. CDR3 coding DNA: TGTGCCAGTAGGCAGAACAGGGGGCACATGAACACTGAAGCTTTCTTT. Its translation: CASRQNRGHMNTEAFF.

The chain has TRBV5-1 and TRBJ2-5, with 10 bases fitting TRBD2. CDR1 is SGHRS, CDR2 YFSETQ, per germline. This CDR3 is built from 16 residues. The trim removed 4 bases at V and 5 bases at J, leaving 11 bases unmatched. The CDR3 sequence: CASSIASGSTRETQYF. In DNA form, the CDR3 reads TGCGCCAGCAGCATCGCTAGCGGGAGTACCCGCGAGACCCAGTACTTC.

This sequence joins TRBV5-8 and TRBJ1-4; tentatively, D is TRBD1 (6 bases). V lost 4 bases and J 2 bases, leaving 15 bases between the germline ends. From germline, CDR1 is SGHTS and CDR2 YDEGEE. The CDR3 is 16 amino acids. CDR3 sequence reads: CASSPGQSPTNEKLFF. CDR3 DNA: TGTGCCAGCAGCCCTGGACAGTCTCCGACTAATGAAAAACTGTTTTTT.

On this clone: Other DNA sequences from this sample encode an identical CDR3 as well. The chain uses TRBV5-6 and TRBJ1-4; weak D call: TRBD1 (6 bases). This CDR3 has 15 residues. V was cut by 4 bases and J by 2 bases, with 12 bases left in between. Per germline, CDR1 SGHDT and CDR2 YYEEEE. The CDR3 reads CASSTTGSTNEKLFF. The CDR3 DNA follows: TGTGCCAGCAGCACTACAGGGTCCACTAATGAAAAACTGTTTTTT.

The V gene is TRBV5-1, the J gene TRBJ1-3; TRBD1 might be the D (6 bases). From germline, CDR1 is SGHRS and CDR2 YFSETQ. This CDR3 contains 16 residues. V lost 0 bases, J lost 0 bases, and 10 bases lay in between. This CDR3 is CASSLEGHYSGNTIYF. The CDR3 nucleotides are TGCGCCAGCAGCTTGGAGGGACACTACTCTGGAAACACCATATATTTT.

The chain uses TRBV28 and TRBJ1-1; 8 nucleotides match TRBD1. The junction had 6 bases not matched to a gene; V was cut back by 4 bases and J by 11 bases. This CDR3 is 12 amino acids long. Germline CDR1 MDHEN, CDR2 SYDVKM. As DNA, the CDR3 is TGTGCCAGCAGTTCAGGGGGCCCCAGGGCTTTCTTT. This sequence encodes CASSSGGPRAFF.